This T cell receptor (beta chain) came from a study of blood T cell repertoires in COVID-19. Study information: Samples of COVID-19 (acute and convalescent) were obtained from the United States, Italy and Spain.

V was cut by 8 bases and J by 6 bases, with 13 bases left in between. Germline CDR1 is SQVTM and CDR2 is ANQGSEA. The CDR3 has 11 residues. Study processing details: Estimation of nucleated cell counts relied on the amplification of reference gene primers. Using immunoSEQ multiplex PCR, the repertoire was profiled, and TCRdb retains in-frame clones only, with some absent. The V and J calls and clone size were taken over from that table, and D and trimming were inferred from the DNA. There are just over 650,000 clones in the sample; around 90% occur only once, and over 0.2% lies in the top ten. The sample consisted of peripheral blood. This clonotype was obtained from a woman between 18 and 29 years old with acute or convalescent COVID-19. The chain couples TRBV29-1 to TRBJ1-2, with D perhaps TRBD1 (5 bases). In DNA form, the CDR3 reads TGCAGCCTTCAGGGTAAGGATGGCTACACCTTC. As protein: CSLQGKDGYTF.